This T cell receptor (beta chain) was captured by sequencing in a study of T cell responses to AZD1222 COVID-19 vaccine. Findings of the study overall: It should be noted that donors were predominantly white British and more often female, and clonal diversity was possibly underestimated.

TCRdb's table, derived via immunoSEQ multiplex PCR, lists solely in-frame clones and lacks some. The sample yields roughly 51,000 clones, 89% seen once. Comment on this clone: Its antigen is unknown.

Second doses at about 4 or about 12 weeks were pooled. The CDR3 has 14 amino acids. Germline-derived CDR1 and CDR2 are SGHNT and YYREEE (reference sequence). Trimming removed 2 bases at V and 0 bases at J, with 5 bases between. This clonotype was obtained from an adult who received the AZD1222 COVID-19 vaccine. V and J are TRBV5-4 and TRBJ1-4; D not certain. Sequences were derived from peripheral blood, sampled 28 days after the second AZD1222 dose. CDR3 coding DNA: TGTGCCAGCAGCTTCAGAGCAACTAATGAAAAACTGTTTTTT. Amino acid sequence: CASSFRATNEKLFF.